This T cell receptor (beta chain) is drawn from a study of blood T cell repertoires in COVID-19. Authors' methods: Estimation of nucleated cell counts was performed using reference gene primer amplification. Data came from immunoSEQ multiplex PCR; TCRdb stores just in-frame clones and leaves some out. V and J calls and clone size follow that table, whereas D and trimming were derived from the DNA. The top ten hold 3% to 4.5% of the sample, which has roughly 100,000 clones, 70% to 90% seen once. Input material: peripheral blood. This TCR came from a woman aged 60-70 years with acute or convalescent COVID-19.

CDR3: CASSPGTGGNQPQHF. In nucleotides, the CDR3 is TGTGCCAGCAGTCCTGGGACAGGGGGCAATCAGCCCCAGCATTTT. The V call is TRBV28, the J call TRBJ1-5, with TRBD1 matching 10 bases. The length of the CDR3 is 15 residues. V was pared by 5 bases and J by 2 bases, with 3 bases of the junction left unmatched. Germline CDR1 and CDR2: MDHEN and SYDVKM.